This TCR beta chain was profiled in a study of T cells in women clearing cervical HPV infection. On this clone itself: The CDR3 is cut off 3 residues early in the read; its end comes from the germline J gene.

V lost 2 bases and J 0 bases, leaving 7 bases between the germline ends. The V gene's germline CDR1 is DFQATT and CDR2 SNEGSKA (reference sequence). The CDR3 consists of 13 residues. Produced via immunoSEQ multiplex PCR; TCRdb's table is partial and in-frame only. The table lists around 22,000 clones. This sequence originates from a woman aged 18 to 75 with a cervical HPV16 infection that either progressed to CIN3+ or cleared (not recorded which). The V gene is TRBV20-1, the J gene TRBJ1-2; D might be TRBD1 (5 bases). The sequenced material came from blood buffy coat. The CDR3: CSARTGTNYGYTF. The covered CDR3 bases are TGCAGTGCTAGAACAGGAACTAACTATGGC.